The next 8 T cell receptor beta chains were all read from a single sample in a study of shared clonotypes between healthy human individuals (dated by TCRdb to 2020 to 2022). Library generation was performed with the immunoSEQ multiplex PCR assay. Drawn from immuneACCESS, this table holds only the in-frame rearrangements with V and J called that TCRdb kept. Clones are partly lost; checked studies trace under half to an unresolved V gene and leave the rest unexplained. The sample has some 2,000,000 clones on record, around 95% of them singletons. The biggest ten clones account for roughly 0.13% of the sample. The sequenced sample was naive CD4+ T cells sorted from blood. According to the study, the label for this sample's cell subset or site signals: CD45RA+ positively selected. These receptors were obtained from a man aged 18-30 years in good health.

The chain couples TRBV6-6 to TRBJ2-7; D may match TRBD1 or TRBD2 (5 bases each). From germline, CDR1 is MNHNY and CDR2 SVGAGI (reference sequence). The CDR3 is 14 residues long. V lost 2 bases, J lost 3 bases, and 11 bases lay in between. The CDR3 protein is CASSYGRGVYEQYF. CDR3 sequence (DNA): TGTGCCAGCAGTTACGGGCGAGGGGTCTACGAGCAGTACTTC.

V is TRBV4-3 and J is TRBJ2-5, with D uncertain. The CDR3 is made up of 15 amino acids. V was pared by 1 base and J by 0 bases, with 9 bases between. The germline V gene encodes CDR1 LGHNA and CDR2 YSLEER. The CDR3 here is CASSQGIGHQETQYF. The CDR3 coding sequence is TGCGCCAGCAGCCAAGGGATCGGACACCAAGAGACCCAGTACTTC.

This chain uses TRBV6-1 with TRBJ1-5; no clear D. This CDR3 contains 11 residues. The ends were cut back, 5 bases at V and 10 bases at J, with 9 bases in the middle. Germline V gives CDR1 MNHNS, CDR2 SASEGT. The DNA for the CDR3 is TGTGCCAGCAGTAACAATGGTCCCCAGCATTTT. Its protein product is CASSNNGPQHF.

V gene TRBV19 combines with J gene TRBJ1-1; perhaps TRBD1 as D (5 bases). Trimming took off 10 bases at V and 1 base at J, with 7 bases between the two ends. This CDR3 is 11 amino acids long. From germline, CDR1 is LNHDA and CDR2 SQIVND (reference sequence). The chain's CDR3 is CATQGNTEAFF. CDR3 coding DNA: TGTGCCACCCAGGGGAACACTGAAGCTTTCTTT. Filled out from reference TRBV19 and TRBJ1-1, the complete variable domain reads DGGITQSPKYLFRKEGQNVTLSCEQNLNHDAMYWYRQDPGQGLRLIYYSQIVNDFQKGDIAEGYSVSREKKESFPLTVTSAQKNPTAFYLCATQGNTEAFFGQGTRLTVV.

The chain couples TRBV4-1 to TRBJ2-5; TRBD2 matches 8 bases. The CDR3 runs 16 residues. V shed 4 bases and J 3 bases; nucleotides not matched to a gene: 10. CDR1 is MGHRA, CDR2 YSYEKL, per germline. In DNA, the CDR3 is TGCGCCAGCAGCCGTCAAGCGGGAGACGTAAAAGAGACCCAGTACTTC. The encoded protein is CASSRQAGDVKETQYF.

The chain links TRBV19 to TRBJ2-3, with D hard to call. The ends were cut back, 3 bases at V and 4 bases at J, with 2 bases in the middle. Looked up from germline, CDR1 is LNHDA and CDR2 is SQIVND (reference sequence). The CDR3 totals 11 residues. In DNA form, the CDR3 reads TGTGCCAGTAGTATGGCAGATACGCAGTATTTT. It translates to CASSMADTQYF.

The gene calls are TRBV2 and TRBJ1-1; D gene uncertain. Germline V lookup: CDR1 SNHLY, CDR2 FYNNEI. V was trimmed by 8 bases and J by 1 base, leaving 11 bases between them. CDR3 length equals 13 residues. The CDR3 loop reads CASGGDWNTEAFF. Here the CDR3 DNA reads TGTGCCAGCGGTGGAGACTGGAACACTGAAGCTTTCTTT.

The gene calls are TRBV7-9 and TRBJ1-4, with 8 bases that match TRBD1. CDR1 and CDR2 from the germline V gene are SEHNR and FQNEAQ (reference sequence). The trim removed 1 base at V and 11 bases at J, leaving 9 bases unmatched. CDR3 size: 15 residues. The CDR3 sequence: CASSLGTGKARKLFF. CDR3 nucleotide sequence: TGTGCCAGCAGCTTAGGGACAGGGAAGGCAAGGAAACTGTTTTTT. The variable domain in full, with the rest retrieved from reference TRBV7-9 and TRBJ1-4, is DTGVSQNPRHKITKRGQNVTFRCDPISEHNRLYWYRQTLGQGPEFLTYFQNEAQLEKSRLLSDRFSAERPKGSFSTLEIQRTEQGDSAMYLCASSLGTGKARKLFFGSGTQLSVL.